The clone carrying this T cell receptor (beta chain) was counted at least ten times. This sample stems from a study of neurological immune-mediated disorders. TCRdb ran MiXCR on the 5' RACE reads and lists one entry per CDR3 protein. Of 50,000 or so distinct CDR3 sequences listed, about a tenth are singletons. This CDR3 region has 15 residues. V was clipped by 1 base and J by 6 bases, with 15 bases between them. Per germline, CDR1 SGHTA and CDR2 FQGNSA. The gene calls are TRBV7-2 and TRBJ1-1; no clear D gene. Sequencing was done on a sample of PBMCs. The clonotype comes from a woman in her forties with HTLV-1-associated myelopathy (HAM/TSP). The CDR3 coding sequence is TGTGCCAGCAGCTTAGATTTGGGCAGGAAGGCTGAAGCTTTCTTT. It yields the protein CASSLDLGRKAEAFF.